The 7 T cell receptor beta chains below all came from one sample that was sequenced in a study of cytomegalovirus exposure and HLA in healthy donors. The study ran its PCR with 60 Vbeta and 13 Jbeta primers. TCRdb's table, derived via immunoSEQ multiplex PCR, lists solely in-frame clones and lacks some. The sample contains over 110,000 clones, roughly three quarters of which appear only once. Material for sequencing was PBMCs. These receptors originate from a female donor in good health and CMV-seronegative.

The J gene is TRBJ1-6, the V gene TRBV27, with 7 bases identical to TRBD1. V lost 7 bases and J lost 10; bases outside the gene matches: 16. CDR1 is MNHEY and CDR2 is SMNVEV in the germline V gene (reference sequence). The CDR3 runs to 16 residues. CDR3 in amino acids: CASTARPTGRGSPLHF. The CDR3 bases are TGTGCCAGCACGGCCCGACCGACAGGGCGAGGATCACCCCTCCACTTT.

The chain employs TRBV2 and TRBJ2-3; 8 positions match TRBD2. This CDR3 region has 17 residues. From germline, CDR1 is SNHLY and CDR2 FYNNEI. V was clipped by 6 bases and J by 7 bases; unmatched bases: 18. This CDR3 reads CASRGGRTGGPLNTQYF. CDR3 coding DNA: TGTGCCAGCAGGGGGGGAAGAACGGGAGGGCCTCTGAATACGCAGTATTTT.

The rearrangement links TRBV28 to TRBJ2-4; D is perhaps TRBD2 (6 bases). The CDR3 sequence is 13 residues long. The germline V gene encodes CDR1 MDHEN and CDR2 SYDVKM. V was pared by 5 bases and J by 12 bases, with 17 bases between. DNA for the CDR3: TGTGCCAGCAGTCCGATACTAGCTCCTCATCAGTACTTC. Protein sequence: CASSPILAPHQYF.

The chain recombines TRBV7-6 with TRBJ2-1; D is undetermined. Looked up from germline, CDR1 is SGHVS and CDR2 is FNYEAQ. Trimming left V 2 bases short and J 15 bases short, with 23 bases between. The CDR3 is 15 amino acids. The CDR3 reads CASSLPTEMGPPRFF. In DNA, the CDR3 is TGTGCCAGCAGCTTACCTACTGAAATGGGCCCCCCGCGGTTCTTC.

This clone was found a few times. The V and J genes are TRBV2 and TRBJ2-2, with a tentative D call TRBD2 (6 bases). V lost 7 bases to trimming and J lost 6 bases, with 15 bases between them. CDR3 size: 14 residues. Germline V lookup: CDR1 SNHLY, CDR2 FYNNEI. CDR3 DNA sequence: TGTGCCAGCACACTAGCAAAGAGGGCCGGGGAGCTGTTTTTT. This translates into CASTLAKRAGELFF.

The chain couples TRBV5-1 to TRBJ1-1; D may be TRBD1 (6 bases). Germline V gene data show CDR1 as SGHRS and CDR2 as YFSETQ. V was trimmed by 4 bases and J by 7 bases, leaving 14 bases between them. CDR3 length: 13 amino acids. The CDR3 nucleotides are TGCGCCAGCAGCACTCGGACAGCCTGTGAAGCTTTCTTT. It codes for CASSTRTACEAFF.

This clone was recorded a few times. The chain employs TRBV5-1 and TRBJ1-1; 10 nucleotides agree with TRBD1. CDR1 and CDR2 from the germline V gene are SGHRS and YFSETQ. This CDR3 contains 16 residues. V gave up 0 bases and J gave up 4 bases; unmatched junction bases: 6. The CDR3 coding sequence is TGCGCCAGCAGCTTGGGGGGACAGGGGTCAGGCACTGAAGCTTTCTTT. Protein: CASSLGGQGSGTEAFF.